This T cell receptor (beta chain) derives from a study of blood T cell repertoires in COVID-19. Study-wide background: Sources were T cells, B-cell-depleted T cells, or PBMCs; the material itself was cDNA or gDNA.

The method was immunoSEQ multiplex PCR; TCRdb's version includes in-frame clones alone and lacks a portion of them. The sample has around 94,000 clones, 65% to 85% seen once; the top ten hold around 5.8%. Germline values: CDR1 KGHDR, CDR2 SFDVKD. V lost 5 bases, J lost 2 bases, and 7 bases stayed unmatched. The CDR3 consists of 16 residues. This clone was detected once. The chain couples TRBV24-1 to TRBJ2-5; TRBD2 matches at 10 bases. Specimen: peripheral blood. This clonotype was obtained from a man in his 60s with acute or convalescent COVID-19. The CDR3 region has the DNA TGTGCCACCAGTGGTCTAGCGGGGGCTATACAAGAGACCCAGTACTTC. Its translation is CATSGLAGAIQETQYF.